Presented here are 3 T cell receptor beta chains from one specimen sequenced in a study of blood T cell repertoires in COVID-19. Sequencing used immunoSEQ multiplex PCR; TCRdb keeps in-frame clones, though not all of them. Counted here are some 81,000 clones, 90% to 95% occurring once; the ten biggest clones make up 4% to 5.5%. The sequencing sample was made of peripheral blood. The source of these receptors is a human donor with active COVID-19. The donor label of this sample is uncertain.

The V call is TRBV5-6, the J call TRBJ1-2; TRBD1 matches 7 bases. This CDR3 is built from 13 residues. Germline CDR1 reads SGHDT; CDR2 reads YYEEEE. Trimming removed 6 bases from V and 4 bases from J; junction bases left unmatched: 6. The CDR3 loop is CASTRDSPYGYTF. In DNA, the CDR3 is TGTGCCAGCACCCGGGACAGTCCCTATGGCTACACCTTC.

The genes are TRBV27 and TRBJ2-1, with 7 bases lining up with TRBD1. With V trimmed by 5 bases and J by 5 bases, 9 bases remained unmatched. Germline V gene sequence: CDR1 MNHEY, CDR2 SMNVEV (reference sequence). The CDR3 sequence is 15 residues long. The DNA of the CDR3 is TGTGCCAGCAGTCCGGGACAGCCCCCTAACAATGAGCAGTTCTTC. It is translated as CASSPGQPPNNEQFF.

This clone has more than one count but fewer than ten. This chain links TRBV27 with TRBJ2-3, with a possible D match to TRBD2 (5 bases). Trimming took off 0 bases at V and 5 bases at J, with 12 bases between the two ends. Germline V CDR1 and CDR2: MNHEY, SMNVEV (reference sequence). There are 15 residues in the CDR3. The CDR3 protein is CASSLSISGGDTQYF. Here the CDR3 DNA reads TGTGCCAGCAGTTTATCGATTAGTGGAGGAGATACGCAGTATTTT.